This T cell receptor (beta chain) comes out of a study of glioma-infiltrating T cells. Amplification of TCR alpha and beta CDR3 regions from RNA used iRepertoire nested multiplex PCR. Via MiXCR, TCRdb re-called the multiplex PCR reads, giving one row per CDR3 protein. Seen here are around 170,000 distinct CDR3 sequences, roughly two fifths observed once, and the top ten hold around 5.3%. This clonotype was detected many times. Trimming cost V 2 bases and J 0 bases, with 5 bases left between them. CDR1 is SGHTA and CDR2 is FQGNSA in the germline V gene. The CDR3 covers 14 residues. The chain couples TRBV7-2 to TRBJ1-5; D uncertain. Sequences were obtained from glioma tissue, nonneoplastic brain tissue, or PBMCs (not recorded which). The receptor comes from a human donor with low-grade glioma or glioblastoma, undergoing nonglioma brain surgery, or in good health (not recorded which). CDR3 in DNA: TGTGCCAGCAGCTTATTCGATAGCAATCAGCCCCAGCATTTT. Protein: CASSLFDSNQPQHF.